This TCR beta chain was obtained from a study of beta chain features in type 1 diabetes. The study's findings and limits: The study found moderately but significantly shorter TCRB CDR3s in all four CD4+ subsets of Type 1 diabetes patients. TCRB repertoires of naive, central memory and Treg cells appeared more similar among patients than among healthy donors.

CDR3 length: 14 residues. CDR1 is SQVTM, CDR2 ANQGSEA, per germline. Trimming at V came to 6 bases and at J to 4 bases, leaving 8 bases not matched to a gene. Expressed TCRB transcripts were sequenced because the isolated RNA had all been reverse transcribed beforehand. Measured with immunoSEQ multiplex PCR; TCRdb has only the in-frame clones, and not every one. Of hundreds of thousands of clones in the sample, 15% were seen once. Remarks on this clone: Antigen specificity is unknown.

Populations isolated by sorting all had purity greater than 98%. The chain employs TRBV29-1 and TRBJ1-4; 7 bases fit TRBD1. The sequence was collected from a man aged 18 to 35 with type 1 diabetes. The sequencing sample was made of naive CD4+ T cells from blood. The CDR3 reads CSVGRTGVNEKLFF. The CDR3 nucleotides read TGCAGCGTCGGGCGAACAGGGGTTAATGAAAAACTGTTTTTT.